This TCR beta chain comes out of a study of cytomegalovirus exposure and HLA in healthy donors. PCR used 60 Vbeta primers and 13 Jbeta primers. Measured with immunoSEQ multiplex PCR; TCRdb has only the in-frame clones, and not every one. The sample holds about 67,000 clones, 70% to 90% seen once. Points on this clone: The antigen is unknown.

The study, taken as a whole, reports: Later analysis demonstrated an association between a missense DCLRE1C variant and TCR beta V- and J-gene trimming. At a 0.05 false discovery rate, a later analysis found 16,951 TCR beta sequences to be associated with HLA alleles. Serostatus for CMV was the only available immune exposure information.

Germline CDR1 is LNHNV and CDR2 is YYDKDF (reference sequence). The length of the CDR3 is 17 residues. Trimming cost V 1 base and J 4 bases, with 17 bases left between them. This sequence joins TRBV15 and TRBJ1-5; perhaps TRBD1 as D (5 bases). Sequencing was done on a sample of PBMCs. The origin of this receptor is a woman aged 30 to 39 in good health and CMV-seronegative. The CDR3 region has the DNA TGTGCCACCAGCAGAGCTGGGCTCGCAGGGTCGAATCAGCCCCAGCATTTT. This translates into CATSRAGLAGSNQPQHF.